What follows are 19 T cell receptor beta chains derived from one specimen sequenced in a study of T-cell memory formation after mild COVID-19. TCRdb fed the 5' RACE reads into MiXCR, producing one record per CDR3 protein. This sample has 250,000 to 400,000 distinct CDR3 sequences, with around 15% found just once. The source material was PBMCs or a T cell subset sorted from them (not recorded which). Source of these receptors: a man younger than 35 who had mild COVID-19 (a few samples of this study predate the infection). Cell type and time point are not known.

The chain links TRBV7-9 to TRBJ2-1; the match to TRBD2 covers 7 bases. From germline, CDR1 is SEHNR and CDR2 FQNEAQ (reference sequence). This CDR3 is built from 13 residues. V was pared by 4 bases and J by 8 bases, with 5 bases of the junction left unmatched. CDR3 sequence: CASSSGLIDEQFF. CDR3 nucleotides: TGTGCCAGCAGCTCGGGACTAATAGATGAGCAGTTCTTC.

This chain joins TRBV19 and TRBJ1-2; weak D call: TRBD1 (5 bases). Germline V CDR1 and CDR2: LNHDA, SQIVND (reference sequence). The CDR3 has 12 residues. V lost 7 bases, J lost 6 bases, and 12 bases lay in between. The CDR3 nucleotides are TGTGCCAGTAAGGAAGGGGTGGATGGCTACACCTTC. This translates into CASKEGVDGYTF.

The CDR3 protein is CASSLSGAFF. The CDR3 nucleotides are TGTGCCAGCAGTTTGTCCGGAGCTTTCTTT. The chain combines TRBV12-3 or TRBV12-4 with TRBJ1-1; D is uncertain. V shed 3 bases and J shed 10 bases, with 6 bases lying between them. The CDR3 runs to 10 residues.

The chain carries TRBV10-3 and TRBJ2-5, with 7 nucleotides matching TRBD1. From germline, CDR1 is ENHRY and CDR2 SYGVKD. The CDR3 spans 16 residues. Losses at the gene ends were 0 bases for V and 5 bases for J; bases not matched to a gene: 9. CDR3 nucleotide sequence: TGTGCCATCAGTGAGTCGGGCAGGGGGTCCATGGAGACCCAGTACTTC. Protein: CAISESGRGSMETQYF.

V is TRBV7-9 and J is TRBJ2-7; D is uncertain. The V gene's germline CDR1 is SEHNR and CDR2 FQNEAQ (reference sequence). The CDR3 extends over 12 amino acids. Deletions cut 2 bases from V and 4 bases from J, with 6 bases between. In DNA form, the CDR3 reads TGTGCCAGCAGCTTACAGGTTTACGAGCAGTACTTC. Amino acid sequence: CASSLQVYEQYF.

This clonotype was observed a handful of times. In DNA, the CDR3 is TGTGCCAGCAGTCCTGGACTAGTTAGCCGGGAGCTGTTTTTT. Protein: CASSPGLVSRELFF. The gene calls are TRBV12-3 or TRBV12-4 and TRBJ2-2; 7 bases map to TRBD2. CDR3 size: 14 residues. Trimming took 5 bases from V and 9 from J; bases not matched to a gene: 9.

In DNA, the CDR3 is TGTGCCACCAGCAGAGATCCCCAGGGGGTAGCTGGTCAGCCCCAGCATTTT. Its translation: CATSRDPQGVAGQPQHF. V and J are TRBV15 and TRBJ1-5, with 7 nucleotides matching TRBD1. The V gene's germline CDR1 is LNHNV and CDR2 YYDKDF (reference sequence). The J segment lost 6 bases and the V segment lost 0 bases, leaving 11 bases of the junction unmatched. The CDR3 is made up of 17 amino acids. The full variable domain, in which reference TRBV15 and TRBJ1-5 provide the parts outside the CDR3, is DAMVIQNPRYQVTQFGKPVTLSCSQTLNHNVMYWYQQKSSQAPKLLFHYYDKDFNNEADTPDNFQSRRPNTSFCFLDIRSPGLGDTAMYLCATSRDPQGVAGQPQHFGDGTRLSIL.

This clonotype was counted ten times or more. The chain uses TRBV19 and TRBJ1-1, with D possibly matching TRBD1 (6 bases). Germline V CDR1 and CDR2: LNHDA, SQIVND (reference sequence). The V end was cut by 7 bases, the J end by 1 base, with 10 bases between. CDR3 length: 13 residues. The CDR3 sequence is CASTTGANTEAFF. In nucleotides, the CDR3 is TGTGCCAGTACCACGGGGGCGAACACTGAAGCTTTCTTT. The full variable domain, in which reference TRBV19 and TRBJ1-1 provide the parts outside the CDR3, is DGGITQSPKYLFRKEGQNVTLSCEQNLNHDAMYWYRQDPGQGLRLIYYSQIVNDFQKGDIAEGYSVSREKKESFPLTVTSAQKNPTAFYLCASTTGANTEAFFGQGTRLTVV.

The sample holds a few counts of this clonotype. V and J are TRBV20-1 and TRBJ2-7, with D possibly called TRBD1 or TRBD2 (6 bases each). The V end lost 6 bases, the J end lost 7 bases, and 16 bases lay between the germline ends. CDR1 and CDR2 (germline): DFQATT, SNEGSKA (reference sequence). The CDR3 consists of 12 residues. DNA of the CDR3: TGCAGTGCCACGGAGGGGGTGGGAGAGCAGTACGTC. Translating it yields CSATEGVGEQYV.

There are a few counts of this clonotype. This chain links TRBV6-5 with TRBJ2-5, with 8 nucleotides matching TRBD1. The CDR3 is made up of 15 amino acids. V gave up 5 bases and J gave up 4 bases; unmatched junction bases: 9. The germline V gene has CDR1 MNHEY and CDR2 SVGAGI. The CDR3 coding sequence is TGTGCCAGCAGTCGTCAGGGGGCCGCGGGAGAGACCCAGTACTTC. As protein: CASSRQGAAGETQYF.

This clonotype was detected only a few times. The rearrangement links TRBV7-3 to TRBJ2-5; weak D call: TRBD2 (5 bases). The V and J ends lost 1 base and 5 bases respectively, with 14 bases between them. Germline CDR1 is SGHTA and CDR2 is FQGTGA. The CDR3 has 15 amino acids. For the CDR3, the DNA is TGTGCCAGCAGCTTAAGAGGAGGCGTCTCTGAGACCCAGTACTTC. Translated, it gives CASSLRGGVSETQYF.

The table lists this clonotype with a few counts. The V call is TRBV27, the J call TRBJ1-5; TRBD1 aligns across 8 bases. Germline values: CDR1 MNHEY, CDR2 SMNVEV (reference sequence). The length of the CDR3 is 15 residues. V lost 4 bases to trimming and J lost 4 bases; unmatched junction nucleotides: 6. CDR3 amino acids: CASSSRTGWNQPQHF. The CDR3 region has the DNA TGTGCCAGCAGTTCCAGGACAGGGTGGAATCAGCCCCAGCATTTT.

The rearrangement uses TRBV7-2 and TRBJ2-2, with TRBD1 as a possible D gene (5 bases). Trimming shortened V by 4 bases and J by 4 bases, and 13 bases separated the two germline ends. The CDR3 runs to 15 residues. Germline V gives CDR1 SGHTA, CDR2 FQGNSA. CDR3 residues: CASSSIWGPTGELFF. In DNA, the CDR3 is TGTGCCAGCAGCTCCATCTGGGGCCCCACCGGGGAGCTGTTTTTT. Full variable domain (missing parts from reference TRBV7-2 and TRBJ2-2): GAGVSQSPSNKVTEKGKDVELRCDPISGHTALYWYRQSLGQGLEFLIYFQGNSAPDKSGLPSDRFSAERTGGSVSTLTIQRTQQEDSAVYLCASSSIWGPTGELFFGEGSRLTVL.

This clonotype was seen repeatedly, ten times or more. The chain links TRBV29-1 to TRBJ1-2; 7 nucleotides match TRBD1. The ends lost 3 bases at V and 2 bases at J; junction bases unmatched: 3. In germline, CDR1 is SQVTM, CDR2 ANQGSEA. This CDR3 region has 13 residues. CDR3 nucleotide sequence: TGCAGCGTTGATGAGGACAGGAACTATGGCTACACCTTC. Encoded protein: CSVDEDRNYGYTF.

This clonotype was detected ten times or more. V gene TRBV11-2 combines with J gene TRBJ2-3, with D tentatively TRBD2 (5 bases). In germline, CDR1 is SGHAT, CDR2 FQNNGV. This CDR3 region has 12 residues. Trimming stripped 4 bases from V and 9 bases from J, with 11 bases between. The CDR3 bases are TGTGCCAGCAGCTATGACACGGGAACGCAGTATTTT. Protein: CASSYDTGTQYF.

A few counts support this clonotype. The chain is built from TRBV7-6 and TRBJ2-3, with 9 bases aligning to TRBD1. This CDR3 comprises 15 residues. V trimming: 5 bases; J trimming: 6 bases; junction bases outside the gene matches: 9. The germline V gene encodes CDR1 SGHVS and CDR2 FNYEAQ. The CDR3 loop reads CASSPDRGNKDTQYF. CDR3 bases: TGTGCCAGCAGCCCTGACAGGGGGAATAAGGATACGCAGTATTTT.

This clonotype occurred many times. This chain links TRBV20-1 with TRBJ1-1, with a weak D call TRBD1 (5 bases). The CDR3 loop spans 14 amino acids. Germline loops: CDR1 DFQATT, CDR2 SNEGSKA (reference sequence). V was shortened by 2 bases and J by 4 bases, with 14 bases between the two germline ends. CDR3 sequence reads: CSARRRGPSTEAFF. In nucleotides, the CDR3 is TGCAGTGCTAGACGGCGGGGCCCGAGCACTGAAGCTTTCTTT.

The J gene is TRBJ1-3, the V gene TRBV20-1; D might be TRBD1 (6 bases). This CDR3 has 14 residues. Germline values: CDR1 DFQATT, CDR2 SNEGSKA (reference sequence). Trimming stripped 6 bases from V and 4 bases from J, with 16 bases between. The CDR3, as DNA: TGCAGTGCCACTACAGGGATGGGGGGAAACACCATATATTTT. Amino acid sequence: CSATTGMGGNTIYF.

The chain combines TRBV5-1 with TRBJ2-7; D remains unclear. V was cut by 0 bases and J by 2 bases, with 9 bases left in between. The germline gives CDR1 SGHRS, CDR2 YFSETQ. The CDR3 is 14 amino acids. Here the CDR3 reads CASSLVSGAYEQYV. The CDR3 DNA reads TGCGCCAGCAGCTTGGTCTCCGGAGCCTACGAGCAGTACGTC.